This TCR beta chain appears in the sequencing data of a study of cytomegalovirus exposure and HLA in healthy donors. Study as a whole: Previous work identified roughly 120 million unique TCR beta sequences from approximately 190 million T cells. Whole-study results and caveats: Donor immune exposure was known only as CMV serostatus. According to an earlier analysis, most TCR beta V segments yielded productive rearrangements about 90% or about 30% of the time.

The CDR3 has 13 residues. Per the germline V gene, CDR1 is SGHTS and CDR2 is YDEGEE. Trimming removed 4 bases from V and 9 bases from J; junction bases left unmatched: 6. The primer mix had 60 Vbeta and 13 Jbeta primers. The table came from immunoSEQ multiplex PCR; TCRdb's copy has only in-frame clones and leaves some out. The sample yields approximately 150,000 clones, about 80% seen once. A note on this clone: The target antigen is unknown.

The TCR comes from a woman aged 30 to 39 in good health and CMV-seropositive. The V call is TRBV5-8, the J call TRBJ2-1, with 8 bases fitting TRBD2. The material sequenced was PBMCs. CDR3 coding DNA: TGTGCCAGCAGCGCGGGGGGACCGGGTGAGCAGTTCTTC. Amino acid sequence: CASSAGGPGEQFF.